The 2 T cell receptor beta chains below were found in one sample sequenced in a study of Ad26.COV2.S vaccination and SARS-CoV-2 variants. Treatment in this sample: around 19 received Ad26.COV2.S at low or high dose, single or two shots; 5 received placebo; per-sample allocation not given. The samples were gathered on day 63 after the first injection of vaccine or placebo. The table came from immunoSEQ multiplex PCR; TCRdb's copy has only in-frame clones and leaves some out. The data contain around 240,000 clones, approximately 87% of them singletons. Sequencing was performed on peripheral blood, taken in a trial of Ad26.COV2.S vaccine versus placebo. All receptors derive from a person aged 18-60 years who received the Ad26.COV2.S COVID-19 vaccine or a placebo.

The V gene is TRBV5-1, the J gene TRBJ2-6; no definite D call. Germline V gives CDR1 SGHRS, CDR2 YFSETQ. This CDR3 is built from 15 residues. The V end was cut by 2 bases, the J end by 2 bases, with 8 bases between. The CDR3 spells CASSFQGPGANVLTF. The CDR3 DNA reads as TGCGCCAGCAGCTTTCAAGGGCCTGGGGCCAACGTCCTGACTTTC.

The genes are TRBV7-3 and TRBJ2-1; 12 bases map to TRBD1. This CDR3 spans 16 amino acids. V lost 2 bases to trimming and J lost 7 bases; unmatched junction nucleotides: 6. CDR1 and CDR2 (germline): SGHTA, FQGTGA. The CDR3 nucleotides read TGTGCCAGCAGCTTAGAGGGGACAGGGGGCAGGAATGAGCAGTTCTTC. Its translation is CASSLEGTGGRNEQFF.